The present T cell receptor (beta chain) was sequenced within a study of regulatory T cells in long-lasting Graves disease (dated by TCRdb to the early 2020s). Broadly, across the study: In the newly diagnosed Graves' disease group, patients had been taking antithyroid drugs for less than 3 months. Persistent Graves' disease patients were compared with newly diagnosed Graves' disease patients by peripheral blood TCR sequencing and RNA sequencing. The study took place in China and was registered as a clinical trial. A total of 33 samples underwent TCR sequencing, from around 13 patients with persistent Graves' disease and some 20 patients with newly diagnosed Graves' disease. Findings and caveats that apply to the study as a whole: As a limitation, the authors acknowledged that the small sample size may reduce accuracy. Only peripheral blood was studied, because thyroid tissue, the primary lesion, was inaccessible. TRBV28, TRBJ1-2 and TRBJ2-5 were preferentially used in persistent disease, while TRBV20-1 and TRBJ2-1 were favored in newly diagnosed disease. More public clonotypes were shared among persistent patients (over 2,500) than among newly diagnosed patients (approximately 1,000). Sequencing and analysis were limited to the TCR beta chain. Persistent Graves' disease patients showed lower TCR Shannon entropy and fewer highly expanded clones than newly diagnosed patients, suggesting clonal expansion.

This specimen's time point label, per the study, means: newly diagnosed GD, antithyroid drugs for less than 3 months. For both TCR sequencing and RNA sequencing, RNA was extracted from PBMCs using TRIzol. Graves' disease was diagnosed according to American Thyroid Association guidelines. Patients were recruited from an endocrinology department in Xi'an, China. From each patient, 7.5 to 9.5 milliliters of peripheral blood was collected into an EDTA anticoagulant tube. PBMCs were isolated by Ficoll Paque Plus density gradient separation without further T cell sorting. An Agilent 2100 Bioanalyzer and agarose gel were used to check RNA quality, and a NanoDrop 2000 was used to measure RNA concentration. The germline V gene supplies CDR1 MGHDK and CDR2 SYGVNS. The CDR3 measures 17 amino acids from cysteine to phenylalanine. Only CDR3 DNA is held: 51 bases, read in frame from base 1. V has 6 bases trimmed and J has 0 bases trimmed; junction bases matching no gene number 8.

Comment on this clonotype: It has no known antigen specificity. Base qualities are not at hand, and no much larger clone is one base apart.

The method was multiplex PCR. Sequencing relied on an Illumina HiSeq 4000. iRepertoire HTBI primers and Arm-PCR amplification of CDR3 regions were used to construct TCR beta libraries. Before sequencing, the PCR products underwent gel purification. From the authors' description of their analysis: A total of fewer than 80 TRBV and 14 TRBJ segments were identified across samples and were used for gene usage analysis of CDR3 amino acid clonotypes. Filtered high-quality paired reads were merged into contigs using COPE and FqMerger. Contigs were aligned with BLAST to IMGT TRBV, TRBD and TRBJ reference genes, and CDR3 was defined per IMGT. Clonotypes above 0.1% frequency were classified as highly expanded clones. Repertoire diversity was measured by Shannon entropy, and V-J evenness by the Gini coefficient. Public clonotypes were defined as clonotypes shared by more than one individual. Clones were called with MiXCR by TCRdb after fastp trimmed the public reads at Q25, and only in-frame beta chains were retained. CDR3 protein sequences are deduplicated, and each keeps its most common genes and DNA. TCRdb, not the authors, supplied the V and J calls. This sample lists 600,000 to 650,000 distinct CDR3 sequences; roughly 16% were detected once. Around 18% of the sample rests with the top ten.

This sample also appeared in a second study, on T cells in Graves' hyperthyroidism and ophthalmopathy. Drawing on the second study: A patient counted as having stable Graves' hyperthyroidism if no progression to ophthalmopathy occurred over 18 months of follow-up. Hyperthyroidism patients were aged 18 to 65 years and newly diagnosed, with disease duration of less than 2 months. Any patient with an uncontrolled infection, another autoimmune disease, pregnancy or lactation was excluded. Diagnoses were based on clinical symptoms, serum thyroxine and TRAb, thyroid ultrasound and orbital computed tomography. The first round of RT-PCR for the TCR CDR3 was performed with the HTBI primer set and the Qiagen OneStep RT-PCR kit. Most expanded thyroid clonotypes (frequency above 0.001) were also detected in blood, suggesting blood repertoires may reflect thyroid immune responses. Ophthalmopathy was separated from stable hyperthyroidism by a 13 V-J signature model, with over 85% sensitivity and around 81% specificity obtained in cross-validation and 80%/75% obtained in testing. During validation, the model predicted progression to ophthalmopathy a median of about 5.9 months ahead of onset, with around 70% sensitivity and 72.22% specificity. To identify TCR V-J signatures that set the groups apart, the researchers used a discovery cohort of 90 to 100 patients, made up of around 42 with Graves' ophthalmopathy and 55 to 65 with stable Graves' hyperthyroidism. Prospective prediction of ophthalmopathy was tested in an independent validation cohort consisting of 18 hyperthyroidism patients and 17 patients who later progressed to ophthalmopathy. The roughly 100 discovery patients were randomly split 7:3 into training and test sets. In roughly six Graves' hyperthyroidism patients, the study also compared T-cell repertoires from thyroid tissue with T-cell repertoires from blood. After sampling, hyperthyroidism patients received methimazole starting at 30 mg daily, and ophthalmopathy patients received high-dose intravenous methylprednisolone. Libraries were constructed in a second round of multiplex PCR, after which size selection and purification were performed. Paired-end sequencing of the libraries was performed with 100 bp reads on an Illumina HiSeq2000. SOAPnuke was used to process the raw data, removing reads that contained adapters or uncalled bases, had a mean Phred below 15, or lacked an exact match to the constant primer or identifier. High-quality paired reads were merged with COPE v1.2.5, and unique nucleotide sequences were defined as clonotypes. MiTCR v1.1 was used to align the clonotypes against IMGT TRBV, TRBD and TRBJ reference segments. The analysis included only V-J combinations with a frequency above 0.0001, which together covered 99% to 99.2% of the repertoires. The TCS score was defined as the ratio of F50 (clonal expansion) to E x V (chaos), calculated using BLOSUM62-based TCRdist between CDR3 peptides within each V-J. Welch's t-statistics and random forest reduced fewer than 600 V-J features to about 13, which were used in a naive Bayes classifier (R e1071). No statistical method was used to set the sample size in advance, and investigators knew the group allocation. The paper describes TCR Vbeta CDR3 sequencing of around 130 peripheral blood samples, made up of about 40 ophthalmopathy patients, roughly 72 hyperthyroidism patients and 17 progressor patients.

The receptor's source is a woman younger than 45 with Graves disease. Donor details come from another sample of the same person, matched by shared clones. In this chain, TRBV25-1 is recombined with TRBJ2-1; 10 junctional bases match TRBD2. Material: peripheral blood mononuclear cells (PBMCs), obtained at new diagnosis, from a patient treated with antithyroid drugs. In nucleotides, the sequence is TGTGCCAGCAGCGCCGGAGCGGGAGGGAGCTCCTACAATGAGCAGTTCTTC. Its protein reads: CASSAGAGGSSYNEQFF.